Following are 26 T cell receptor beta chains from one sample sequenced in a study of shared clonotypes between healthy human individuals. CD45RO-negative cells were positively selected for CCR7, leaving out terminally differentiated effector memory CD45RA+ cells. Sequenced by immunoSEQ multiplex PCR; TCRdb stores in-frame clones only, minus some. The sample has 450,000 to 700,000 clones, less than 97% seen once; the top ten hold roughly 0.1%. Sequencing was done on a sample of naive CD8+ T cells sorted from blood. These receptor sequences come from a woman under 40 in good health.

This chain's CDR3 is CASSFIGGSGNTIYF. CDR3 coding DNA: TGTGCCAGCAGCTTTATCGGCGGTTCTGGAAACACCATATATTTT. The chain has TRBV13 and TRBJ1-3; D not resolved. V lost 3 bases, J lost 1 base, and 10 bases lay in between. The length of the CDR3 is 15 residues. Germline V gene lookup returns CDR1 PRHDT and CDR2 FYEKMQ (reference sequence).

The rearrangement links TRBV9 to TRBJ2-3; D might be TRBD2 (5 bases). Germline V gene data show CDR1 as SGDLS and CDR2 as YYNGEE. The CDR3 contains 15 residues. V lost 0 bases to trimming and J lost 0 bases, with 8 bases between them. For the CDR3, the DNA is TGTGCCAGCAGCGTAGCGGAGGATAGCACAGATACGCAGTATTTT. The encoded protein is CASSVAEDSTDTQYF.

The CDR3: CASSPFGAGIYEQYF. In DNA form, the CDR3 reads TGTGCCAGCAGCCCCTTCGGTGCAGGGATCTACGAGCAGTACTTC. V usage is TRBV13 and J usage is TRBJ2-7; possibly TRBD1 for D (5 bases). The germline CDR1 and CDR2 sequences are PRHDT and FYEKMQ (reference sequence). The CDR3 is 15 residues long. V was trimmed by 5 bases and J by 3 bases, leaving 17 bases between them.

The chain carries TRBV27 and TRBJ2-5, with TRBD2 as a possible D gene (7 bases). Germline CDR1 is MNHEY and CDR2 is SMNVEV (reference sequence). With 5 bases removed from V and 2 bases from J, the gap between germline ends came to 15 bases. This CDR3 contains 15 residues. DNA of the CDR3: TGTGCCAGCAGTCTCCTGGGGGGGCCTCAAGAGACCCAGTACTTC. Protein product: CASSLLGGPQETQYF.

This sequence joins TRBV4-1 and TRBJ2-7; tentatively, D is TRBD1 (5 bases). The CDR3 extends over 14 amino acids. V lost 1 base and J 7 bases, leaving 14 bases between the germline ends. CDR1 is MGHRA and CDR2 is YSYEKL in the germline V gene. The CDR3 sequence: CASSQGGRYTEQYF. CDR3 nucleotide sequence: TGCGCCAGCAGCCAAGGGGGCAGGTATACGGAGCAGTACTTC.

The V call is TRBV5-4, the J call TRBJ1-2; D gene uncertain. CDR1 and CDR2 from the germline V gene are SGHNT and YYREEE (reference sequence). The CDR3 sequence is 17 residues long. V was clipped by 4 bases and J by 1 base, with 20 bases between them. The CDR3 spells CASSPSSDRAVNYGYTF. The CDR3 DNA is TGTGCCAGCAGCCCCTCCAGCGATAGGGCGGTTAACTATGGCTACACCTTC.

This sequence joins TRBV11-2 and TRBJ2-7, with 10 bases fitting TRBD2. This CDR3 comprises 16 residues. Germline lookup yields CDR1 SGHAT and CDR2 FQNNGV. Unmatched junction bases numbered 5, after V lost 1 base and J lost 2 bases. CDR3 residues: CASSLVSSGRAYEQYF. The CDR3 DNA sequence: TGTGCCAGCAGCTTAGTGTCGAGCGGGAGGGCCTACGAGCAGTACTTC.

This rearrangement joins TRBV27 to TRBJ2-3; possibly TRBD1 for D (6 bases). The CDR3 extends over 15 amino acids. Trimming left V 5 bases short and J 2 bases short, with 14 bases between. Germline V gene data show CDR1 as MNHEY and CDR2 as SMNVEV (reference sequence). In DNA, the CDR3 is TGTGCCAGCAGTAGGCCGGGACATCCCACAGATACGCAGTATTTT. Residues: CASSRPGHPTDTQYF.

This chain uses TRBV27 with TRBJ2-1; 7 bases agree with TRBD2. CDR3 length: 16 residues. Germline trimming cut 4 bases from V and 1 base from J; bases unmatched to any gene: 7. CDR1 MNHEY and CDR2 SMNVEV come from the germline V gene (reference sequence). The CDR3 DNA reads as TGTGCCAGCAGTTGGGGGAGGGCCAGTTCCTACAATGAGCAGTTCTTC. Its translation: CASSWGRASSYNEQFF.

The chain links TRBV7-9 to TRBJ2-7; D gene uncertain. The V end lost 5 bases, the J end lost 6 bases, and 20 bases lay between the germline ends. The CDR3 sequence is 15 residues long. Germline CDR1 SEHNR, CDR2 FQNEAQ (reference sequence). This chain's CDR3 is CASSDLGTANSEQYF. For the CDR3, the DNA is TGTGCCAGCAGCGACCTGGGTACGGCCAATAGCGAGCAGTACTTC.

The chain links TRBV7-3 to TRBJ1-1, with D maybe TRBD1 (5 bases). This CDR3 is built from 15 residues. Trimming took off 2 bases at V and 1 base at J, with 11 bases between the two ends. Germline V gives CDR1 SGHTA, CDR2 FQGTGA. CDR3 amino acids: CASSLFRDGNTEAFF. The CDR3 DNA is TGTGCCAGCAGCTTATTCAGGGACGGGAACACTGAAGCTTTCTTT.

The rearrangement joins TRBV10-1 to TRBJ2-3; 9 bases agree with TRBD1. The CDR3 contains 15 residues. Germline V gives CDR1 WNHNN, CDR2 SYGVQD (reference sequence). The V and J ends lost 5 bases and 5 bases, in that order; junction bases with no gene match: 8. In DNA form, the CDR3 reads TGCGCCAGCAGTCCGGGACAGGGTGTTTTAGATACGCAGTATTTT. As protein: CASSPGQGVLDTQYF.

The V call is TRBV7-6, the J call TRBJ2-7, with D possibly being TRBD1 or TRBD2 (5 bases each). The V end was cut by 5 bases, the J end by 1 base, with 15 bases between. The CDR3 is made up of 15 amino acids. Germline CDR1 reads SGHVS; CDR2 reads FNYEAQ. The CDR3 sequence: CASSPGAGDSYEQYF. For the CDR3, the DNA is TGTGCCAGCAGCCCCGGGGCAGGCGATTCCTACGAGCAGTACTTC.

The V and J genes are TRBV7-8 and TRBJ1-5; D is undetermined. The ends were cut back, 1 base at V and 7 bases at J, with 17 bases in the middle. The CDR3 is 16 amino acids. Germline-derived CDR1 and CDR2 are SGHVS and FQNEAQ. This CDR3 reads CASSLGGSASGQPQHF. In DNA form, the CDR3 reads TGTGCCAGCAGCTTAGGAGGGTCTGCCAGCGGGCAGCCCCAGCATTTT.

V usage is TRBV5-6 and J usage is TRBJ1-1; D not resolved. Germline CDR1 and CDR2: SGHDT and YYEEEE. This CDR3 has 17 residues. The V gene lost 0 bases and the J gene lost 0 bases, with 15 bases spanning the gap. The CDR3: CASSLAERRLMNTEAFF. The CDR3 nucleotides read TGTGCCAGCAGCTTGGCTGAAAGAAGACTCATGAACACTGAAGCTTTCTTT.

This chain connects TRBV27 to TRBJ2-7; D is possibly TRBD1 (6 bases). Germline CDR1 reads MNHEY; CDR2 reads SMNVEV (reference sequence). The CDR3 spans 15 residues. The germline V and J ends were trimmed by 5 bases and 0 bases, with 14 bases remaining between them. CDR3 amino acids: CASSASRGTSYEQYF. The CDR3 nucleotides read TGTGCCAGCAGTGCCTCCAGGGGTACCTCCTACGAGCAGTACTTC.

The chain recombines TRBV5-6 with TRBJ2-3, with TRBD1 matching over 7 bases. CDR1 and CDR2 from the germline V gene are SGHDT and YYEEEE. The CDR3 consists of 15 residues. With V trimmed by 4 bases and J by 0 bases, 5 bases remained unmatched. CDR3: CASSPETGSTDTQYF. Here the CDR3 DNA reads TGTGCCAGCAGCCCTGAGACAGGGAGCACAGATACGCAGTATTTT.

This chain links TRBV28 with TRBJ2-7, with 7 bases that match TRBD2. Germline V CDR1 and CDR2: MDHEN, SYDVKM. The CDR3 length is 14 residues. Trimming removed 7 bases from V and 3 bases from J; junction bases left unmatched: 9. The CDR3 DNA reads TGTGCCAGCACCCCGACGGGGGGAAGCTACGAGCAGTACTTC. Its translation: CASTPTGGSYEQYF.

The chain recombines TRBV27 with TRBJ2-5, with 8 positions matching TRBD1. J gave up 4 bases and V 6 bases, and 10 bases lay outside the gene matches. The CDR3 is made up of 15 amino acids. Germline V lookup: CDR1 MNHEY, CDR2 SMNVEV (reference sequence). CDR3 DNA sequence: TGTGCCAGCAGGGATGTACAGGGGGAAGGAGAGACCCAGTACTTC. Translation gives CASRDVQGEGETQYF.

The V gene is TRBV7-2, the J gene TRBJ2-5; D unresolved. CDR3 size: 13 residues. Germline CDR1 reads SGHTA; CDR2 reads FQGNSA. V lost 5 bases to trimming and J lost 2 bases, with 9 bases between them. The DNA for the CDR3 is TGTGCCAGCAGCCCTACCCCTCAAGAGACCCAGTACTTC. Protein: CASSPTPQETQYF. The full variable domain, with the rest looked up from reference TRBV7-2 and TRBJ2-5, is GAGVSQSPSNKVTEKGKDVELRCDPISGHTALYWYRQSLGQGLEFLIYFQGNSAPDKSGLPSDRFSAERTGGSVSTLTIQRTQQEDSAVYLCASSPTPQETQYFGPGTRLLVL.

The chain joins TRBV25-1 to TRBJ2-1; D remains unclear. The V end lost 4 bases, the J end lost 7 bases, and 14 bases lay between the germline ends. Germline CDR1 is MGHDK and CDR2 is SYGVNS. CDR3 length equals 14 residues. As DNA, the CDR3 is TGTGCCAGCAGTGCACTTATACTCCCAAATGAGCAGTTCTTC. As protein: CASSALILPNEQFF.

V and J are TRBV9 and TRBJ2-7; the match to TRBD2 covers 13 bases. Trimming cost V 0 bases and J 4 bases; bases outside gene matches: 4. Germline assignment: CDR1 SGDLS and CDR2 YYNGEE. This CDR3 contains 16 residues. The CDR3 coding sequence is TGTGCCAGCAGCGTAGATGGACTAGCGGGAGAATACGAGCAGTACTTC. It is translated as CASSVDGLAGEYEQYF.

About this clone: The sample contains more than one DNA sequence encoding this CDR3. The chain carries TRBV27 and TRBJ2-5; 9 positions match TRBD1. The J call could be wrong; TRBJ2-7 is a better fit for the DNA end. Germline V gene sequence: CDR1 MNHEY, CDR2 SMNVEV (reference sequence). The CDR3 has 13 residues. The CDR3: CASRPGTGYEQYF. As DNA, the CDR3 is TGTGCCAGCAGGCCCGGGACAGGGTACGAGCAGTACTTC.

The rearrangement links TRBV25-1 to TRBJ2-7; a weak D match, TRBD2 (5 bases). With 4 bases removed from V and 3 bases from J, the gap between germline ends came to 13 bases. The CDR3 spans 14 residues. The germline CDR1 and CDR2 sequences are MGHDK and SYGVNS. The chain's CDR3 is CASSVTAGNYEQYF. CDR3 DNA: TGTGCCAGCAGTGTAACGGCCGGGAACTACGAGCAGTACTTC.

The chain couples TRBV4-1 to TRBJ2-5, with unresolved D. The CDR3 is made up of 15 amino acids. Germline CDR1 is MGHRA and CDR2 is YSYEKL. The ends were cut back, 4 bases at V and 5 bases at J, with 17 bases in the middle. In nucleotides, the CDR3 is TGCGCCAGCAGCCTCATCTCCGCCCCTGGTGAGACCCAGTACTTC. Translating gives CASSLISAPGETQYF.

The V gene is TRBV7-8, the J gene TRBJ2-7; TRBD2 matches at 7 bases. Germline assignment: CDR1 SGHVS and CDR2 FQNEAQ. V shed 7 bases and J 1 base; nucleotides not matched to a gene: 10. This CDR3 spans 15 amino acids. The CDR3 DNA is TGTGCCAGCACCCAGGGAGGGGCGGATTCCTACGAGCAGTACTTC. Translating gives CASTQGGADSYEQYF.